Presented here are 30 T cell receptor beta chains from one specimen sequenced in a study of vaccination and CD4 T cells after COVID-19. Oncomine TCR Beta short-read sequencing was applied to DNA from cultured CD4+ T cells. Each CDR3 protein is one row after TCRdb ran MiXCR on the PCR reads. Among more than 20,000 distinct CDR3 sequences listed, roughly 40% were seen once. The antigens of these receptors remain unknown. The time point is: late sampling 161 to 241 days after vaccination in three convalescent patients. This sample's treatment: roughly 10-day PBMC culture with coronavirus spike peptide pools or control peptides (ViraFEST assay). Sequences were derived from CD4+ T cells from blood, cultured in vitro, sampled about 7 months after SARS-CoV-2 vaccination. All receptors derive from a human donor who had recovered from COVID-19.

This chain uses TRBV5-1 with TRBJ1-2; 7 bases line up with TRBD1. CDR1 and CDR2 (germline): SGHRS, YFSETQ. The CDR3 is 14 residues long. The junction had 6 bases not matched to a gene; V was cut back by 0 bases and J by 7 bases. CDR3 DNA sequence: TGCGCCAGCAGCTTGGCTGGGGCAGGGGGTGGCTACACCTTC. It encodes CASSLAGAGGGYTF. The full variable domain, in which reference TRBV5-1 and TRBJ1-2 provide the parts outside the CDR3, is KAGVTQTPRYLIKTRGQQVTLSCSPISGHRSVSWYQQTPGQGLQFLFEYFSETQRNKGNFPGRFSGRQFSNSRSEMNVSTLELGDSALYLCASSLAGAGGGYTFGSGTRLTVV.

CDR3 amino acids: CASSHPGQGASGANVLTF. The CDR3, as DNA: TGCGCCAGCAGCCACCCGGGACAGGGGGCCTCTGGGGCCAACGTCCTGACTTTC. The chain is built from TRBV4-1 and TRBJ2-6; 12 bases are shared with TRBD1. CDR1 is MGHRA, CDR2 YSYEKL, per germline. This CDR3 has 18 amino acids. The junction had 3 bases not matched to a gene; V was cut back by 3 bases and J by 0 bases.

V usage is TRBV7-3 and J usage is TRBJ2-1; TRBD2 matches 9 bases. The trim removed 6 bases at V and 6 bases at J, leaving 9 bases unmatched. This CDR3 comprises 15 residues. From germline, CDR1 is SGHTA and CDR2 FQGTGA. The CDR3 region has the DNA TGTGCCAGCAGTCTGATGGCTAGCGGGGCCAATGAGCAGTTCTTC. Protein: CASSLMASGANEQFF.

V and J are TRBV6-2 or TRBV6-3 and TRBJ1-5; D is undetermined. V lost 2 bases and J 3 bases, leaving 8 bases between the germline ends. Germline V CDR1 and CDR2: MNHEY, SVGEGT. CDR3 length: 14 residues. CDR3 region: CASSYASLNQPQHF. In DNA form, the CDR3 reads TGTGCCAGCAGTTACGCCAGTCTCAATCAGCCCCAGCATTTT.

The chain is built from TRBV27 and TRBJ2-1; 8 nucleotides line up with TRBD2. CDR1 is MNHEY, CDR2 SMNVEV, per germline (reference sequence). V was pared by 5 bases and J by 5 bases, with 11 bases of the junction left unmatched. The CDR3 is 16 amino acids. DNA for the CDR3: TGTGCCAGCAGTACCCTCCGCGGGAGGCCCCACAATGAGCAGTTCTTC. It translates to CASSTLRGRPHNEQFF.

The chain employs TRBV20-1 and TRBJ1-5; D perhaps matches TRBD1 (6 bases). Germline CDR1 DFQATT, CDR2 SNEGSKA (reference sequence). This CDR3 spans 14 amino acids. V shed 3 bases and J shed 6 bases, with 15 bases lying between them. CDR3 bases: TGCAGTGCTAGTGCGGGGGGCCGAGGTCAGCCCCAGCATTTT. This gives the protein CSASAGGRGQPQHF.

This clonotype came up a few times. The chain uses TRBV5-8 and TRBJ2-7; D may match TRBD1 or TRBD2 (6 bases each). Germline CDR1 is SGHTS and CDR2 is YDEGEE. CDR3 length: 15 residues. The germline V and J ends were trimmed by 0 bases and 2 bases, with 12 bases remaining between them. The CDR3 DNA is TGTGCCAGCAGCTTGGAGGGGGGTTCCCCCTACGAGCAGTACTTC. Translated, it gives CASSLEGGSPYEQYF.

The chain uses TRBV6-5 and TRBJ2-7; a possible D gene is TRBD1 (5 bases). Per the germline V gene, CDR1 is MNHEY and CDR2 is SVGAGI. The CDR3 is made up of 16 amino acids. V lost 2 bases, J lost 0 bases, and 14 bases lay in between. Here the CDR3 reads CASSYNRPTSSYEQYF. CDR3 nucleotides: TGTGCCAGCAGTTACAACAGGCCGACCAGCTCCTACGAGCAGTACTTC.

V usage is TRBV20-1 and J usage is TRBJ2-7; TRBD2 matches 8 bases. CDR1 is DFQATT and CDR2 is SNEGSKA in the germline V gene (reference sequence). The junction had 14 bases not matched to a gene; V was cut back by 6 bases and J by 7 bases. CDR3 length equals 14 residues. The CDR3 spells CSARPTGGIAEQYF. The CDR3, as DNA: TGCAGTGCAAGACCTACGGGGGGGATTGCTGAGCAGTACTTC.

The chain has TRBV6-2 or TRBV6-3 and TRBJ1-1; maybe TRBD1 (6 bases). Trimming took 6 bases from V and 2 from J, leaving 10 bases between them. Germline lookup yields CDR1 MNHEY and CDR2 SVGEGT. There are 13 residues in the CDR3. The CDR3 here is CASSRGQNTEAFF. DNA for the CDR3: TGTGCCAGCAGCCGGGGGCAAAACACTGAAGCTTTCTTT.

The rearrangement links TRBV6-5 to TRBJ1-6; D gene ambiguous. The CDR3 sequence is 13 residues long. Germline lookup yields CDR1 MNHEY and CDR2 SVGAGI. V was trimmed by 3 bases and J by 14 bases, leaving 14 bases between them. The CDR3 sequence: CASSYSPWVALHF. CDR3 sequence (DNA): TGTGCCAGCAGTTATAGCCCCTGGGTCGCCCTCCACTTT.

The gene calls are TRBV20-1 and TRBJ2-3; 9 nucleotides align to TRBD2. The junction had 14 bases not matched to a gene; V was cut back by 7 bases and J by 3 bases. This CDR3 region has 16 residues. CDR1 and CDR2 (germline): DFQATT, SNEGSKA (reference sequence). The CDR3 DNA follows: TGCAGTGTCCTCGGCGGGAGGGCCAGGGTGACAGATACGCAGTATTTT. It encodes CSVLGGRARVTDTQYF.

This clonotype was observed a few times. The chain combines TRBV7-9 with TRBJ2-1; TRBD2 agrees at 9 bases. The CDR3 loop spans 15 amino acids. The V segment lost 1 base and the J segment 7 bases; nucleotides outside the gene matches: 5. CDR1 SEHNR and CDR2 FQNEAQ come from the germline V gene (reference sequence). CDR3 residues: CASSLGGGGMNEQFF. The CDR3 nucleotides are TGTGCCAGCAGCTTAGGCGGGGGGGGAATGAATGAGCAGTTCTTC.

This clonotype came up once. The chain carries TRBV6-4 and TRBJ2-2; tentative D call: TRBD1 (6 bases). Trimming removed 4 bases from V and 5 bases from J, with 8 bases in between. The CDR3 spans 13 residues. Germline assignment: CDR1 MRHNA and CDR2 SNTAGT. This chain's CDR3 is CASSVDRTGELFF. The CDR3, as DNA: TGTGCCAGCAGTGTCGACAGGACCGGGGAGCTGTTTTTT.

This chain links TRBV28 with TRBJ1-5, with no clear D. Germline V lookup: CDR1 MDHEN, CDR2 SYDVKM. The CDR3 has 14 amino acids. The germline V and J ends were trimmed by 1 base and 7 bases, with 11 bases remaining between them. Here the CDR3 reads CASSLLGLRQPQHF. The CDR3 region has the DNA TGTGCCAGCAGTTTATTGGGGTTGAGGCAGCCCCAGCATTTT.

V and J are TRBV2 and TRBJ2-7; D is undetermined. Germline CDR1 is SNHLY and CDR2 is FYNNEI. V lost 9 bases, J lost 0 bases, and 18 bases lay in between. The CDR3 consists of 15 residues. The CDR3 DNA is TGTGCCAGTGGGTCCGGACGGACGAGCTCCTACGAGCAGTACTTC. It specifies CASGSGRTSSYEQYF. Full variable domain (outside the CDR3, taken from reference TRBV2 and TRBJ2-7): EPEVTQTPSHQVTQMGQEVILRCVPISNHLYFYWYRQILGQKVEFLVSFYNNEISEKSEIFDDQFSVERPDGSNFTLKIRSTKLEDSAMYFCASGSGRTSSYEQYFGPGTRLTVT.

This chain links TRBV20-1 with TRBJ2-7, with D uncertain. V lost 0 bases and J lost 3, with 9 bases in between. The germline CDR1 and CDR2 sequences are DFQATT and SNEGSKA (reference sequence). CDR3 length: 13 amino acids. This chain's CDR3 is CSAREITVYEQYF. The CDR3 coding sequence is TGCAGTGCTAGAGAAATCACAGTCTACGAGCAGTACTTC.

This clonotype showed up just a few times. The genes are TRBV7-9 and TRBJ1-2, with a possible D match to TRBD1 (6 bases). Germline V gene sequence: CDR1 SEHNR, CDR2 FQNEAQ (reference sequence). Trimming stripped 5 bases from V and 0 bases from J, with 13 bases between. CDR3 length: 15 residues. For the CDR3, the DNA is TGTGCCAGCAGCCCAACCGACAGGCCTAACTATGGCTACACCTTC. It is translated as CASSPTDRPNYGYTF. Full variable domain (missing parts from reference TRBV7-9 and TRBJ1-2): DTGVSQNPRHKITKRGQNVTFRCDPISEHNRLYWYRQTLGQGPEFLTYFQNEAQLEKSRLLSDRFSAERPKGSFSTLEIQRTEQGDSAMYLCASSPTDRPNYGYTFGSGTRLTVV.

The J gene is TRBJ1-5, the V gene TRBV21-1. TRBV21-1 is a known pseudogene. The CDR3 extends over 14 amino acids. The CDR3 sequence: CATMGLKGAQPQHF. Written as DNA, the CDR3 is TGTGCCACCATGGGCCTAAAGGGTGCTCAGCCCCAGCATTTT.

The chain couples TRBV20-1 to TRBJ2-1; tentative D call: TRBD2 (6 bases). Germline CDR1 and CDR2: DFQATT and SNEGSKA (reference sequence). This CDR3 is built from 14 residues. V lost 2 bases, J lost 5 bases, and 13 bases lay in between. CDR3 nucleotide sequence: TGCAGTGCTAGATTTCTAGGCGGGAACAATGAGCAGTTCTTC. Translation: CSARFLGGNNEQFF.

This clonotype was picked up a small number of times. CDR3 nucleotide sequence: TGTGCCAGCAGGCGACACGCGTTACTGGGAGAGACCCAGTACTTC. Its protein product is CASRRHALLGETQYF. The chain links TRBV6-1 to TRBJ2-5; D not certain. The CDR3 has 15 residues. V gave up 6 bases and J gave up 4 bases, with 18 bases separating them. Germline V gene sequence: CDR1 MNHNS, CDR2 SASEGT.

This clonotype has just a few counts. The genes are TRBV7-9 and TRBJ2-1; perhaps TRBD2 as D (5 bases). This CDR3 has 15 amino acids. CDR1 is SEHNR and CDR2 is FQNEAQ in the germline V gene (reference sequence). The ends were cut back, 2 bases at V and 7 bases at J, with 15 bases in the middle. Here the CDR3 reads CASSLRGSPTNEQFF. The CDR3 bases are TGTGCCAGCAGCTTACGGGGTAGCCCGACGAATGAGCAGTTCTTC.

The CDR3 nucleotides read TGTGCCAGCAGTGATCGGTGGGGCCACCGGGAGTACTTC. Encoded protein: CASSDRWGHREYF. V gene TRBV2 combines with J gene TRBJ2-7, with D maybe TRBD1 (5 bases). The V gene's germline CDR1 is SNHLY and CDR2 FYNNEI. This CDR3 has 13 amino acids. The V gene lost 3 bases and the J gene lost 11 bases, with 17 bases spanning the gap.

V is TRBV7-2 and J is TRBJ2-5; TRBD1 matches 8 bases. CDR3 length: 15 residues. CDR1 SGHTA and CDR2 FQGNSA come from the germline V gene. V gave up 5 bases and J gave up 3 bases; unmatched junction bases: 8. The CDR3, as DNA: TGTGCCAGCAGCCCCCAGGACAGGGCAAAAGAGACCCAGTACTTC. Amino acid sequence: CASSPQDRAKETQYF.

In its sample, this clonotype was seen a few times. V gene TRBV21-1 combines with J gene TRBJ1-2. TRBV21-1 corresponds to a pseudogene. The CDR3 extends over 10 amino acids. CDR3 in DNA: TGTGCCAGCAGCAACTTGGGCTACACCTTC. This sequence encodes CASSNLGYTF.

This rearrangement joins TRBV20-1 to TRBJ2-7; the match to TRBD2 covers 9 bases. J was trimmed by 3 bases and V by 0 bases; bases with no gene match: 6. Germline CDR1 reads DFQATT; CDR2 reads SNEGSKA (reference sequence). The CDR3 sequence is 15 residues long. This chain's CDR3 is CSARERAGGSYEQYF. CDR3 nucleotides: TGCAGTGCTAGAGAGAGAGCGGGAGGTAGCTACGAGCAGTACTTC.

The sample holds a few counts of this clonotype. The CDR3 bases are TGTGCCAGCAGTTACTCGATGGAGACCCAGTACTTC. This codes for CASSYSMETQYF. The genes are TRBV6-5 and TRBJ2-5; unclear D gene. Germline CDR1 MNHEY, CDR2 SVGAGI. V lost 0 bases and J lost 5, with 4 bases in between. There are 12 residues in the CDR3.

This clonotype was seen only a few times. V gene TRBV20-1 combines with J gene TRBJ2-4; 9 nucleotides agree with TRBD1. The V and J ends lost 5 bases and 0 bases, in that order; junction bases with no gene match: 2. The CDR3 consists of 14 residues. The V gene's germline CDR1 is DFQATT and CDR2 SNEGSKA (reference sequence). The CDR3 is CSAGQGLAKNIQYF. CDR3 nucleotides: TGCAGTGCTGGACAGGGGCTAGCCAAAAACATTCAGTACTTC.

This rearrangement joins TRBV6-5 to TRBJ2-1, with unresolved D. Germline CDR1 is MNHEY and CDR2 is SVGAGI. The CDR3 runs to 16 residues. V was cut by 0 bases and J by 0 bases, with 9 bases left in between. Here the CDR3 reads CASSYSAGSSYNEQFF. The CDR3 nucleotides are TGTGCCAGCAGTTACTCGGCCGGAAGCTCCTACAATGAGCAGTTCTTC.

The sample holds a few counts of this clonotype. DNA of the CDR3: TGTGCCAGCAGCTTGGGACAGGGGAAAGGAGCCCAGTACTTC. It is translated as CASSLGQGKGAQYF. This sequence joins TRBV7-9 and TRBJ2-5, with 10 bases aligning to TRBD1. This CDR3 contains 14 residues. The germline CDR1 and CDR2 sequences are SEHNR and FQNEAQ (reference sequence). V was pared by 3 bases and J by 9 bases, with 7 bases of the junction left unmatched.